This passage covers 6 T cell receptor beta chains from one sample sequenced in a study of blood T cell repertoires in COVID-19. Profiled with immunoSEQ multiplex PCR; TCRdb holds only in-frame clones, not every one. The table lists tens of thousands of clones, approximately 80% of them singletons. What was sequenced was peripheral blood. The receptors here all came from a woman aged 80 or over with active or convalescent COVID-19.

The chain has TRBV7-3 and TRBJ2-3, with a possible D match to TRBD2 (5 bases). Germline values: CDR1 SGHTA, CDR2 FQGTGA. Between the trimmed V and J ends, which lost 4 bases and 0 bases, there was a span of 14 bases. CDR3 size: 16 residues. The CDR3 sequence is CASSSSLDSSTDTQYF. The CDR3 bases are TGTGCCAGCAGCTCCTCACTAGATTCTAGCACAGATACGCAGTATTTT.

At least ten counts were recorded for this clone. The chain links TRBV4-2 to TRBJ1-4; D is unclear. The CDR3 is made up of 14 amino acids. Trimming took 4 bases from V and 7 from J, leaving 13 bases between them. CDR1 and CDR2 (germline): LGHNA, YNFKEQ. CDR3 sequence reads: CASSPAGAGEKLFF. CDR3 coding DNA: TGTGCCAGCAGCCCCGCGGGAGCCGGTGAAAAACTGTTTTTT.

CDR3 in amino acids: CASRRTGAYEQYF. CDR3 nucleotides: TGCGCCAGCAGGAGGACAGGGGCATACGAGCAGTACTTC. The J gene is TRBJ2-7, the V gene TRBV5-1; 9 bases are a match to TRBD1. CDR1 SGHRS and CDR2 YFSETQ come from the germline V gene. V lost 5 bases and J lost 4; bases outside the gene matches: 4. The CDR3 runs to 13 residues.

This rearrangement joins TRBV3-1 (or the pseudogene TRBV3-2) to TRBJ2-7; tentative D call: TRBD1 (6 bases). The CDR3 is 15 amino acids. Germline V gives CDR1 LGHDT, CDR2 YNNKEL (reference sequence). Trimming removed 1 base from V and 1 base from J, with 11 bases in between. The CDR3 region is CASSQVPGESYEQYF. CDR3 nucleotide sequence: TGTGCCAGCAGCCAAGTACCAGGGGAGTCCTACGAGCAGTACTTC.

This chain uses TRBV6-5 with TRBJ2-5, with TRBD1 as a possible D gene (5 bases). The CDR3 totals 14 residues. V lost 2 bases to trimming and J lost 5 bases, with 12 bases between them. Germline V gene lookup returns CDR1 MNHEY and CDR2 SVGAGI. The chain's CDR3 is CASSYRTIGETQYF. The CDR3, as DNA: TGTGCCAGCAGTTACAGGACAATTGGGGAGACCCAGTACTTC.

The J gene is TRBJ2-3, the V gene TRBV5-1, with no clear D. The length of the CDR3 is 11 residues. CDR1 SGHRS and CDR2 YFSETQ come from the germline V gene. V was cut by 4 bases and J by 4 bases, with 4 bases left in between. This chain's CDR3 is CASSIADTQYF. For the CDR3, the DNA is TGCGCCAGCAGCATCGCAGATACGCAGTATTTT.